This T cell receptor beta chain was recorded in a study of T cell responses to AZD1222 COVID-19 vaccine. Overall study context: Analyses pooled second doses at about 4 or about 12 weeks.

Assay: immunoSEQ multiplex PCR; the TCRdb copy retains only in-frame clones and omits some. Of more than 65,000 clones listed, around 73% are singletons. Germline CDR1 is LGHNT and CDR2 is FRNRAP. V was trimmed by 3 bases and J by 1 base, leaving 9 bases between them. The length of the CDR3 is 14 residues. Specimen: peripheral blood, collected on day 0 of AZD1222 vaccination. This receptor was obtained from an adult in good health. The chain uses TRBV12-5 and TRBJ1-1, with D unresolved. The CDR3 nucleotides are TGTGCTAGTGGTTTAGAGGGCGCGAACACTGAAGCTTTCTTT. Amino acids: CASGLEGANTEAFF. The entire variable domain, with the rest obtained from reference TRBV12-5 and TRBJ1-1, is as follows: DARVTQTPRHKVTEMGQEVTMRCQPILGHNTVFWYRQTMMQGLELLAYFRNRAPLDDSGMPKDRFSAEMPDATLATLKIQPSEPRDSAVYFCASGLEGANTEAFFGQGTRLTVV.